This entry lists 28 T cell receptor beta chains sequenced from one sample in a study of blood T cell repertoires in COVID-19 (dated by TCRdb to 2019 to 2021). Library preparation used the immunoSEQ multiplex PCR assay. Imported from immuneACCESS, the table was reduced by TCRdb to in-frame sequences with V and J called. These copies leave out some clones; in studies compared against another copy, an unresolved V gene accounts for under half, and the cause of the remainder is not known. Across this sample there are a few hundred thousand clones, with 85% seen only once. Around 20% of the sample rests with the top ten. Specimen: PBMCs or T cells enriched from blood (not recorded which). The receptors originated from a man aged 35-49 years who had recovered from COVID-19.

CDR3 DNA sequence: TGTGCCAGCAGTTACTCGATGCCCGCGACAGGTCCTGAGCAGTTCTTC. The encoded protein is CASSYSMPATGPEQFF. The chain joins TRBV6-5 to TRBJ2-1, with D maybe TRBD1 (6 bases). Germline loops: CDR1 MNHEY, CDR2 SVGAGI. V lost 0 bases, J lost 9 bases, and 18 bases lay in between. The CDR3 totals 16 residues.

V gene TRBV5-1 combines with J gene TRBJ2-7; a possible D gene is TRBD2 (6 bases). The V gene's germline CDR1 is SGHRS and CDR2 YFSETQ. Deletions cut 6 bases from V and 2 bases from J, with 15 bases between. The CDR3 is made up of 14 amino acids. The CDR3 loop reads CASTPVGGPYEQYF. Here the CDR3 DNA reads TGCGCCAGCACCCCGGTGGGGGGACCCTACGAGCAGTACTTC.

In nucleotides, the CDR3 is TGTGCCAGCAGCCCGGCCCCTACAGCGGCGGACGAGCAGTACTTC. Translating it yields CASSPAPTAADEQYF. The chain is built from TRBV9 and TRBJ2-7, with D possibly being TRBD2 (5 bases). The CDR3 totals 15 residues. V was clipped by 4 bases and J by 5 bases, with 19 bases between them. The germline gives CDR1 SGDLS, CDR2 YYNGEE.

Comment on this clone: Other DNA sequences in the sample encode the same CDR3. V is TRBV6-2 or TRBV6-3 and J is TRBJ2-7, with TRBD2 matching 11 bases. Unmatched junction bases numbered 3, after V lost 3 bases and J lost 2 bases. CDR1 MNHEY and CDR2 SVGEGT come from the germline V gene. The length of the CDR3 is 15 residues. CDR3 DNA: TGTGCCAGCAGTTATGGGACTAGCGGAACCTACGAGCAGTACTTC. Protein sequence: CASSYGTSGTYEQYF.

For the CDR3, the DNA is TGTGCCAGCAGCTCTTCGTATAGCGGGAGATTGGAACAGTTCTTC. Its translation: CASSSSYSGRLEQFF. The J gene is TRBJ2-1, the V gene TRBV11-3; 9 bases align to TRBD2. This CDR3 spans 15 amino acids. V was clipped by 4 bases and J by 13 bases; unmatched bases: 14. Germline-derived CDR1 and CDR2 are SGHNT and YENEEA.

The chain recombines TRBV19 with TRBJ2-5; D perhaps matches TRBD2 (6 bases). V gave up 5 bases and J gave up 1 base, with 14 bases separating them. Germline CDR1 LNHDA, CDR2 SQIVND (reference sequence). The CDR3 is 15 residues long. In DNA, the CDR3 is TGTGCCAGTAGTGAGTCCGGGACTCTCCAAGAGACCCAGTACTTC. Its protein product is CASSESGTLQETQYF.

This clone was recorded a few times. V and J are TRBV10-1 and TRBJ1-2, with TRBD1 identical over 9 bases. V trimming: 2 bases; J trimming: 4 bases; junction bases outside the gene matches: 14. CDR3 length: 18 residues. CDR1 is WNHNN, CDR2 SYGVQD, per germline (reference sequence). CDR3 loop: CASSEPARTGDGGYGYTF. CDR3 in DNA: TGCGCCAGCAGTGAGCCCGCCCGGACAGGGGATGGTGGCTATGGCTACACCTTC.

This clone was found once. This sequence joins TRBV7-8 and TRBJ1-1, with D uncertain. Germline V CDR1 and CDR2: SGHVS, FQNEAQ. This CDR3 spans 15 amino acids. With 2 bases removed from V and 2 bases from J, the gap between germline ends came to 12 bases. CDR3 loop: CASSLRSGSNTEAFF. The CDR3 DNA is TGTGCCAGCAGCTTACGATCCGGTTCTAACACTGAAGCTTTCTTT.

The chain has TRBV19 and TRBJ1-2, with 8 bases that match TRBD1. Germline values: CDR1 LNHDA, CDR2 SQIVND (reference sequence). The CDR3 has 13 residues. The junction had 0 bases not matched to a gene; V was cut back by 4 bases and J by 2 bases. DNA of the CDR3: TGTGCCAGTAGTAGGGACAGGAACTATGGCTACACCTTC. As protein: CASSRDRNYGYTF.

The gene calls are TRBV5-8 and TRBJ1-3, with D unclear. CDR1 is SGHTS and CDR2 is YDEGEE in the germline V gene. Trimming removed 2 bases from V and 0 bases from J, with 18 bases in between. There are 18 residues in the CDR3. The CDR3 DNA is TGTGCCAGCAGCTTTTCCCCCTCTATCAGGTTCTCTGGAAACACCATATATTTT. Translation gives CASSFSPSIRFSGNTIYF. The whole variable domain, filled in from reference TRBV5-8 and TRBJ1-3, reads EAGVTQSPTHLIKTRGQQATLRCSPISGHTSVYWYQQALGLGLQFLLWYDEGEERNRGNFPPRFSGRQFPNYSSELNVNALELEDSALYLCASSFSPSIRFSGNTIYFGEGSWLTVV.

V usage is TRBV4-3 and J usage is TRBJ2-7; D ambiguous. Germline-derived CDR1 and CDR2 are LGHNA and YSLEER. The CDR3 loop spans 15 amino acids. Trimming left V 1 base short and J 0 bases short, with 10 bases between. The CDR3 reads CASSQVERGSYEQYF. CDR3 sequence (DNA): TGCGCCAGCAGCCAAGTAGAACGCGGCTCCTACGAGCAGTACTTC.

The CDR3 coding sequence is TGTGCCAGCAACCCCGGCGGGAGCTCCTACGAGCAGTACTTC. This sequence encodes CASNPGGSSYEQYF. V is TRBV2 and J is TRBJ2-7; 7 bases map to TRBD2. The V gene's germline CDR1 is SNHLY and CDR2 FYNNEI. Trimming cost V 7 bases and J 0 bases; bases outside gene matches: 6. This CDR3 has 14 amino acids. Together with reference TRBV2 and TRBJ2-7, the CDR3 gives the full variable domain: EPEVTQTPSHQVTQMGQEVILRCVPISNHLYFYWYRQILGQKVEFLVSFYNNEISEKSEIFDDQFSVERPDGSNFTLKIRSTKLEDSAMYFCASNPGGSSYEQYFGPGTRLTVT.

The gene calls are TRBV28 and TRBJ1-1, with 7 positions matching TRBD1. CDR1 is MDHEN, CDR2 SYDVKM, per germline. J gave up 0 bases and V 1 base, and 2 bases lay outside the gene matches. There are 15 residues in the CDR3. The CDR3 protein is CASSLSGGLNTEAFF. CDR3 coding DNA: TGTGCCAGCAGTTTATCAGGGGGTTTGAACACTGAAGCTTTCTTT.

This chain links TRBV4-3 with TRBJ1-6; possible D gene TRBD1, 6 bases. The V end lost 0 bases, the J end lost 2 bases, and 8 bases lay between the germline ends. The CDR3 is 16 amino acids. CDR1 is LGHNA, CDR2 YSLEER, per germline. CDR3 in amino acids: CASSQEQGPYNSPLHF. DNA of the CDR3: TGCGCCAGCAGCCAAGAACAGGGCCCCTATAATTCACCCCTCCACTTT.

This clone has more than one count but fewer than ten. The chain employs TRBV4-1 and TRBJ2-7; 7 bases match TRBD2. The trim removed 1 base at V and 1 base at J, leaving 4 bases unmatched. In germline, CDR1 is MGHRA, CDR2 YSYEKL. The CDR3 is 15 residues long. This CDR3 reads CASSQAPAGSYEQYF. DNA of the CDR3: TGCGCCAGCAGCCAAGCGCCAGCGGGATCCTACGAGCAGTACTTC.

This clone has a handful of counts. CDR3 loop: CASSPLGGDTEAFF. CDR3 coding DNA: TGTGCCAGCTCACCACTAGGGGGGGACACTGAAGCTTTCTTT. The V gene is TRBV18, the J gene TRBJ1-1; maybe TRBD1 (6 bases). CDR3 length: 14 amino acids. With 1 base removed from V and 3 bases from J, the gap between germline ends came to 9 bases. Germline CDR1 is KGHSH and CDR2 is LQKENI. Supplemented by reference TRBV18 and TRBJ1-1, the full variable domain reads NAGVMQNPRHLVRRRGQEARLRCSPMKGHSHVYWYRQLPEEGLKFMVYLQKENIIDESGMPKERFSAEFPKEGPSILRIQQVVRGDSAAYFCASSPLGGDTEAFFGQGTRLTVV.

The CDR3 reads CASSDFTGTSGKLVLPEQFF. CDR3 DNA sequence: TGTGCCAGCAGTGACTTTACCGGGACTAGCGGGAAATTGGTATTACCCGAGCAGTTCTTC. This sequence joins TRBV6-1 and TRBJ2-1, with TRBD2 matching 13 bases. V shed 3 bases and J 10 bases; nucleotides not matched to a gene: 21. The CDR3 covers 20 residues. Germline CDR1 and CDR2: MNHNS and SASEGT.

The chain carries TRBV11-3 and TRBJ2-3; the match to TRBD2 covers 10 bases. Losses at the gene ends were 4 bases for V and 0 bases for J; bases not matched to a gene: 7. The V gene's germline CDR1 is SGHNT and CDR2 YENEEA. There are 17 residues in the CDR3. CDR3 sequence reads: CASSSGLAQPSTDTQYF. The DNA of the CDR3 is TGTGCCAGCAGCTCGGGACTAGCGCAACCAAGCACAGATACGCAGTATTTT. The entire variable domain, with the rest obtained from reference TRBV11-3 and TRBJ2-3, is as follows: EAGVVQSPRYKIIEKKQPVAFWCNPISGHNTLYWYLQNLGQGPELLIRYENEEAVDDSQLPKDRFSAERLKGVDSTLKIQPAELGDSAVYLCASSSGLAQPSTDTQYFGPGTRLTVL.

This sequence joins TRBV18 and TRBJ1-4, with unresolved D. CDR3 length equals 13 residues. The germline V gene encodes CDR1 KGHSH and CDR2 LQKENI. V was cut by 0 bases and J by 8 bases, with 7 bases left in between. The CDR3 region has the DNA TGTGCCAGCTCACCACCAATATCGGAAAAACTGTTTTTT. Translating it yields CASSPPISEKLFF. Drawing the rest from reference TRBV18 and TRBJ1-4, the complete variable domain is NAGVMQNPRHLVRRRGQEARLRCSPMKGHSHVYWYRQLPEEGLKFMVYLQKENIIDESGMPKERFSAEFPKEGPSILRIQQVVRGDSAAYFCASSPPISEKLFFGSGTQLSVL.

V gene TRBV7-2 combines with J gene TRBJ1-4; D not certain. With 3 bases removed from V and 4 bases from J, the gap between germline ends came to 6 bases. CDR3 length: 13 residues. Germline CDR1 SGHTA, CDR2 FQGNSA. The CDR3 loop reads CASSFGFNEKLFF. CDR3 sequence (DNA): TGTGCCAGCAGCTTCGGGTTTAATGAAAAACTGTTTTTT.

This clone appeared a few times. The junction shows a germline mismatch at one end, possibly a read error. The chain recombines TRBV2 with TRBJ2-7, with D unresolved. CDR1 is SNHLY, CDR2 FYNNEI, per germline. This CDR3 has 13 amino acids. CDR3 in amino acids: CASTEPDSYEQYF. In DNA, the CDR3 is TGTGCCAGCACTGAACCAGACTCCTACGAGCAGTACTTC.

The chain is built from TRBV5-1 and TRBJ1-6, with D uncertain. This CDR3 region has 13 residues. V gave up 0 bases and J gave up 7 bases, with 5 bases separating them. Germline CDR1 and CDR2: SGHRS and YFSETQ. The CDR3 here is CASSLGLNSPLHF. The CDR3 coding sequence is TGCGCCAGCAGCTTGGGACTAAATTCACCCCTCCACTTT.

The chain has TRBV29-1 and TRBJ1-1, with D hard to call. The germline CDR1 and CDR2 sequences are SQVTM and ANQGSEA. V was trimmed by 1 base and J by 5 bases, leaving 11 bases between them. CDR3 length: 13 residues. The CDR3 sequence: CSVEARVRTEAFF. The DNA of the CDR3 is TGCAGCGTTGAAGCCCGGGTGAGAACTGAAGCTTTCTTT.

The count of this clone is one. This chain links TRBV6-2 or TRBV6-3 with TRBJ2-7; 11 bases fit TRBD2. The germline V gene has CDR1 MNHEY and CDR2 SVGEGT. The length of the CDR3 is 14 residues. J lost 5 bases, V lost 6 bases, and 6 bases had no gene match. CDR3 loop: CASSLLAGVHEQYF. The CDR3 DNA reads as TGTGCCAGCAGCCTACTAGCGGGAGTCCACGAGCAGTACTTC.

The chain joins TRBV11-2 to TRBJ2-2; a weak D match, TRBD2 (5 bases). Germline-derived CDR1 and CDR2 are SGHAT and FQNNGV. V was trimmed by 8 bases and J by 5 bases, leaving 18 bases between them. The CDR3 covers 15 residues. The CDR3 coding sequence is TGTGCCAGCCAAGCTTACCTAGCATTTACCGGGGAGCTGTTTTTT. Residues: CASQAYLAFTGELFF.

The chain links TRBV5-5 to TRBJ2-2; D perhaps matches TRBD2 (6 bases). The CDR3 sequence is 17 residues long. V gave up 4 bases and J gave up 3 bases, with 19 bases separating them. Per germline, CDR1 SGHKS and CDR2 YYEKEE (reference sequence). The chain's CDR3 is CASSEPETSNYTGELFF. The CDR3 bases are TGTGCCAGCAGCGAGCCTGAAACTAGCAATTACACCGGGGAGCTGTTTTTT.

The chain links TRBV4-2 to TRBJ2-1, with 7 nucleotides matching TRBD2. The V gene's germline CDR1 is LGHNA and CDR2 YNFKEQ. V shed 1 base and J 7 bases; nucleotides not matched to a gene: 10. The CDR3 length is 16 residues. The DNA for the CDR3 is TGTGCCAGCAGCCAAGGGTCGGAGGGAGGGTTAAATGAGCAGTTCTTC. Protein product: CASSQGSEGGLNEQFF.

Only one count was recorded for this clone. The chain joins TRBV2 to TRBJ2-1; D unclear. Germline V lookup: CDR1 SNHLY, CDR2 FYNNEI. Trimming stripped 0 bases from V and 6 bases from J, with 12 bases between. The CDR3 runs to 15 residues. The CDR3 protein is CASSEAQVATNEQFF. CDR3 nucleotides: TGTGCCAGCAGTGAAGCGCAAGTAGCAACCAATGAGCAGTTCTTC.